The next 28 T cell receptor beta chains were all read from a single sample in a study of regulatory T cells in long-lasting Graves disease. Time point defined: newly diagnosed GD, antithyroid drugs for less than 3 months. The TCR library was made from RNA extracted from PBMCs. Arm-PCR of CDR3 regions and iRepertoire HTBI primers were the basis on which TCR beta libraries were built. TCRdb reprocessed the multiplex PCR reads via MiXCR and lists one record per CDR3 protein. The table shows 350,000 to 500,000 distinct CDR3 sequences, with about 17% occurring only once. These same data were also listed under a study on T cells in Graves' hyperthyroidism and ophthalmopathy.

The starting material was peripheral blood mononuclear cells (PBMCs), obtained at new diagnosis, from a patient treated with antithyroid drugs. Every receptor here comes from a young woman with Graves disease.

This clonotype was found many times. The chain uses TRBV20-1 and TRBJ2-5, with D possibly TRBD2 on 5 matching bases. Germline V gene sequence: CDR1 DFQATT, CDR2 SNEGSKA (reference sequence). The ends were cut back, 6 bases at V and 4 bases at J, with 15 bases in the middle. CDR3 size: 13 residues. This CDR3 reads CSARPPGLETQYF. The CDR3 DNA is TGCAGTGCCCGTCCCCCGGGGTTAGAGACCCAGTACTTC.

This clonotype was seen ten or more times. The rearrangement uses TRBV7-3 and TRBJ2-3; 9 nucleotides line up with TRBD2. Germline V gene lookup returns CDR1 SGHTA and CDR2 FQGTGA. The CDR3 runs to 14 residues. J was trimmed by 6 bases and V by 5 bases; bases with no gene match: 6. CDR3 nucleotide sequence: TGTGCCAGCAGCACCGGGACTAGCCCCGATACGCAGTATTTT. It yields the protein CASSTGTSPDTQYF. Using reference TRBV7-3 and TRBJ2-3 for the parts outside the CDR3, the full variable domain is GAGVSQTPSNKVTEKGKYVELRCDPISGHTALYWYRQSLGQGPEFLIYFQGTGAADDSGLPNDRFFAVRPEGSVSTLKIQRTERGDSAVYLCASSTGTSPDTQYFGPGTRLTVL.

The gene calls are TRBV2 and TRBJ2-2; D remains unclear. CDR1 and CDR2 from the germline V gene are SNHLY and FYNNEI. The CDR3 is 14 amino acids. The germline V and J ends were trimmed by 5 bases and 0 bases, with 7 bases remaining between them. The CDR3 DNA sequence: TGTGCCAGCAGTCTCCAAGCGAACACCGGGGAGCTGTTTTTT. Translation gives CASSLQANTGELFF.

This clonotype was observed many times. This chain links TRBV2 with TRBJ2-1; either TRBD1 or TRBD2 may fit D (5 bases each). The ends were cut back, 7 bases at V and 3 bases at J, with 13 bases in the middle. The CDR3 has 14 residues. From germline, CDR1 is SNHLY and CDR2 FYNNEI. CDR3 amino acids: CASNPGRNYNEQFF. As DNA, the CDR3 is TGTGCCAGCAACCCGGGACGGAACTACAATGAGCAGTTCTTC.

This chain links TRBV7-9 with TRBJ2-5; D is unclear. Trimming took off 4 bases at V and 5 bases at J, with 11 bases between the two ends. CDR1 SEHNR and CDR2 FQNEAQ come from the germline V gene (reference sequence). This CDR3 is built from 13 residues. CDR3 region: CASSSVELETQYF. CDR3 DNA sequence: TGTGCCAGCAGCTCCGTAGAACTGGAGACCCAGTACTTC.

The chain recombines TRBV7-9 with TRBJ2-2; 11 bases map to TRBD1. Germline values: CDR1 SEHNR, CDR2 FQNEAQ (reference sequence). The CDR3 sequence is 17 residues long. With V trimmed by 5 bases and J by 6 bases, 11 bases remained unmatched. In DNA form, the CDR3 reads TGTGCCAGCAGCGCAGCACTACCGGGACAGGGGGCCGGGGAGCTGTTTTTT. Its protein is CASSAALPGQGAGELFF. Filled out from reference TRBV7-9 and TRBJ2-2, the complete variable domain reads DTGVSQNPRHKITKRGQNVTFRCDPISEHNRLYWYRQTLGQGPEFLTYFQNEAQLEKSRLLSDRFSAERPKGSFSTLEIQRTEQGDSAMYLCASSAALPGQGAGELFFGEGSRLTVL.

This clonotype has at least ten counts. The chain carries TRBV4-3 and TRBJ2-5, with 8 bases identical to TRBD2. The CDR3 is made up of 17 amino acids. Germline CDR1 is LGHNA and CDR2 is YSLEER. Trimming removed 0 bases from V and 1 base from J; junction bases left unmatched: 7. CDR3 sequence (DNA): TGCGCCAGCAGCCAAGATAGGATAGCGGGGACCCAAGAGACCCAGTACTTC. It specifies CASSQDRIAGTQETQYF.

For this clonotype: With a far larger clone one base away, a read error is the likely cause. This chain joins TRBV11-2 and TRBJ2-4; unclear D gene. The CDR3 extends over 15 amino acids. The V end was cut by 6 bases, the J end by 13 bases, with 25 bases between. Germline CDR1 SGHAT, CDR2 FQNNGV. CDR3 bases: TGTGCCAGCAGGCCGGGCGAGCTCTCCTACAATGAGCAGTACTTC. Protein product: CASRPGELSYNEQYF.

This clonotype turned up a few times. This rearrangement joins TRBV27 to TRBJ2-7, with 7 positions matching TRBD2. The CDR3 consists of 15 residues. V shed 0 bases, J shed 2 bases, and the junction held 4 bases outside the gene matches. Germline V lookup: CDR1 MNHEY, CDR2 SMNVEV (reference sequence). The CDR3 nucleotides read TGTGCCAGCAGTTTATCTGCCGGGACTACCTACGAGCAGTACTTC. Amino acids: CASSLSAGTTYEQYF.

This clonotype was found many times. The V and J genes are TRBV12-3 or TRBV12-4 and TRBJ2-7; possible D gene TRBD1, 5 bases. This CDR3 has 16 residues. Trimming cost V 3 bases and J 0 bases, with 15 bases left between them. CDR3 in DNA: TGTGCCAGCAGTTTGTTAATAGGGGCCCACTCCTACGAGCAGTACTTC. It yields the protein CASSLLIGAHSYEQYF.

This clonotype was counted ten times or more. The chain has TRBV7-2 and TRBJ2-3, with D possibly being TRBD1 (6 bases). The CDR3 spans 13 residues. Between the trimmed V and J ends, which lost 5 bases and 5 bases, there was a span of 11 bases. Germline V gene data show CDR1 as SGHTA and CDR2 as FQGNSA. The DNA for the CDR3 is TGTGCCAGCAGCCTGGGACACCAAGATACGCAGTATTTT. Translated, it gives CASSLGHQDTQYF.

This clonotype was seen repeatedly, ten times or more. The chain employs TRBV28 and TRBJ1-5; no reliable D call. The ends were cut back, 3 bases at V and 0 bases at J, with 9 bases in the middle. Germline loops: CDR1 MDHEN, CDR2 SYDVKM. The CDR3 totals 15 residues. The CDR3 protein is CASSLGYTSNQPQHF. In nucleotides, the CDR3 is TGTGCCAGCAGTTTGGGGTATACTAGCAATCAGCCCCAGCATTTT.

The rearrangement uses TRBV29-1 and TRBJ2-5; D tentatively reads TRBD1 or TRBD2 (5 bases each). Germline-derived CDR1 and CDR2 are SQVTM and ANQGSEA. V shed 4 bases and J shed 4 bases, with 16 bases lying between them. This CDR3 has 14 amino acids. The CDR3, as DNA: TGCAGCGTTGTTCTGTTAGGGGAGCGAGAGACCCAGTACTTC. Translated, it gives CSVVLLGERETQYF.

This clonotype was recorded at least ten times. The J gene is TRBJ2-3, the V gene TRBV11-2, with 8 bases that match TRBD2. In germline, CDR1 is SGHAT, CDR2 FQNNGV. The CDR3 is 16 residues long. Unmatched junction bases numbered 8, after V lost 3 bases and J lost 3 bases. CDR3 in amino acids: CASSFQTGGSTDTQYF. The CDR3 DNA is TGTGCCAGCAGCTTCCAAACGGGAGGGTCGACAGATACGCAGTATTTT.

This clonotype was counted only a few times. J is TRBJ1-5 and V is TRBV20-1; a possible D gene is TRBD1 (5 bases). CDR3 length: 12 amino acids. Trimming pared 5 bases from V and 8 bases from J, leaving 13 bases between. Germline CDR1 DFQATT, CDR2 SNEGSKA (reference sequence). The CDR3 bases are TGCAGTGCTCGACGGGGGAGAGAGCCCCAGCATTTT. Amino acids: CSARRGREPQHF.

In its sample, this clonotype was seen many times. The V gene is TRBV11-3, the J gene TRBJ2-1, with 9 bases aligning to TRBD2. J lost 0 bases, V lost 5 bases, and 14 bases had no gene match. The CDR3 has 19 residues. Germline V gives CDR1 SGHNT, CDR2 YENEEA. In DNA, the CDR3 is TGTGCCAGCAGCCCCCCCGCTAGCGGGACCAGGAGCTCCTACAATGAGCAGTTCTTC. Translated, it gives CASSPPASGTRSSYNEQFF. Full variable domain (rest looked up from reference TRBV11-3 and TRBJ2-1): EAGVVQSPRYKIIEKKQPVAFWCNPISGHNTLYWYLQNLGQGPELLIRYENEEAVDDSQLPKDRFSAERLKGVDSTLKIQPAELGDSAVYLCASSPPASGTRSSYNEQFFGPGTRLTVL.

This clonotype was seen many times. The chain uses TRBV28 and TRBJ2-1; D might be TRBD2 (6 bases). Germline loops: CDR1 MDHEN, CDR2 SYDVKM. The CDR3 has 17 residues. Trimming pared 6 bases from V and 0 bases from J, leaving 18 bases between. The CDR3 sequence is CASRALGGTSSYNEQFF. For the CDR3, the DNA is TGTGCCAGCAGGGCTTTGGGGGGTACGAGCTCCTACAATGAGCAGTTCTTC. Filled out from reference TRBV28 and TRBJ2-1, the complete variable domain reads DVKVTQSSRYLVKRTGEKVFLECVQDMDHENMFWYRQDPGLGLRLIYFSYDVKMKEKGDIPEGYSVSREKKERFSLILESASTNQTSMYLCASRALGGTSSYNEQFFGPGTRLTVL.

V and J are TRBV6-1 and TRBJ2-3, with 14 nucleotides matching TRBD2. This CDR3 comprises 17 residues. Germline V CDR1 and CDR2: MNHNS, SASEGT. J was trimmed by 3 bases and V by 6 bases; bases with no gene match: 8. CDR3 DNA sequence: TGTGCCAGCAGGGGGACTAGCGGGAGATTCGGGACAGATACGCAGTATTTT. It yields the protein CASRGTSGRFGTDTQYF.

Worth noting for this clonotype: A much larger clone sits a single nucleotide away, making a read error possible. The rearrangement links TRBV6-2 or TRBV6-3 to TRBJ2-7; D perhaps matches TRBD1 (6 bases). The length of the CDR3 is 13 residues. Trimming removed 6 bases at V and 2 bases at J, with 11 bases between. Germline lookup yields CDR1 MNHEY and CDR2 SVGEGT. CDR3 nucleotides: TGTGCCAGCAGGGACCGACAGGCCTACGAGCAGTACTTC. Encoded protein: CASRDRQAYEQYF.

The CDR3: CASSTGLQGETQYF. CDR3 DNA: TGTGCCAGCAGTACGGGACTACAGGGAGAGACCCAGTACTTC. The chain uses TRBV12-3 or TRBV12-4 and TRBJ2-1; D possibly corresponds to TRBD2 (7 bases). The J call is in doubt because the DNA end fits TRBJ2-5 better. The CDR3 has 14 amino acids.

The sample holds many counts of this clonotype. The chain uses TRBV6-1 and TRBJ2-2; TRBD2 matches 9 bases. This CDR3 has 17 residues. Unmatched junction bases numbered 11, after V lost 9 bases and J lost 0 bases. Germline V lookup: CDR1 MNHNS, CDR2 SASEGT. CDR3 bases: TGTGCCAGTACCTTTGGACTAGCGTACGCGAACACCGGGGAGCTGTTTTTT. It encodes CASTFGLAYANTGELFF.

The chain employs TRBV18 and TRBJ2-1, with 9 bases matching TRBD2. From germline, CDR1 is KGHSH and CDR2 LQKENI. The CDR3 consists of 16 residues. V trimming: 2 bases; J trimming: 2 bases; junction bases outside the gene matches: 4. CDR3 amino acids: CASSPDPSGTYNEQFF. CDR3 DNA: TGTGCCAGCTCACCAGACCCTAGCGGGACCTACAATGAGCAGTTCTTC.

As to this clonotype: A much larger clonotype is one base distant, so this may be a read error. CDR3 region: CASSQMAGQYF. In DNA, the CDR3 is TGTGCCAGCAGTCAAATGGCCGGGCAGTACTTC. The J gene is TRBJ2-7, the V gene TRBV12-3 or TRBV12-4; D uncertain. The V end was cut by 5 bases, the J end by 9 bases, with 11 bases between. CDR3 length: 11 amino acids.

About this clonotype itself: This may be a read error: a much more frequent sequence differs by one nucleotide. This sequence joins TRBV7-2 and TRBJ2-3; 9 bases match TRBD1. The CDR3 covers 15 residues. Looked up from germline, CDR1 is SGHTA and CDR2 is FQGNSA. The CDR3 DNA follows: TGTGCCAGCAGCTTTACCGGGACAGGGACGGAGACCCCGTACTTC. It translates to CASSFTGTGTETPYF. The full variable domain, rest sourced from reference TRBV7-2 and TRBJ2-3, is GAGVSQSPSNKVTEKGKDVELRCDPISGHTALYWYRQSLGQGLEFLIYFQGNSAPDKSGLPSDRFSAERTGGSVSTLTIQRTQQEDSAVYLCASSFTGTGTETPYFGPGTRLTVL.

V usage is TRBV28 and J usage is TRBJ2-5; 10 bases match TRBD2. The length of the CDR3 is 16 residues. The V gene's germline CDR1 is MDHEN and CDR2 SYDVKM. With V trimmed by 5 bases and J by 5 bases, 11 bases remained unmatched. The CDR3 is CASSRGLAGAQETQYF. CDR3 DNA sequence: TGTGCCAGCAGTAGGGGGCTAGCGGGAGCCCAGGAGACCCAGTACTTC.

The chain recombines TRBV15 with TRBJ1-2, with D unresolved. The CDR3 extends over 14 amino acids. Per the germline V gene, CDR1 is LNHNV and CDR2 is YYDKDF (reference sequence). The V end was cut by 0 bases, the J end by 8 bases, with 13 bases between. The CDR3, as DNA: TGTGCCACCAGCAGAGATAGAGCAGGAGAAGGCTACACCTTC. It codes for CATSRDRAGEGYTF.

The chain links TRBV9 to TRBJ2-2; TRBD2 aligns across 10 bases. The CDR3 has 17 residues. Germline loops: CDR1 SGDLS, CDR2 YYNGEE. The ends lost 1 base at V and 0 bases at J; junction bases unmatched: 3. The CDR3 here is CASSVSGTSANTGELFF. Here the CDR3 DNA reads TGTGCCAGCAGCGTATCCGGGACTAGCGCGAACACCGGGGAGCTGTTTTTT.

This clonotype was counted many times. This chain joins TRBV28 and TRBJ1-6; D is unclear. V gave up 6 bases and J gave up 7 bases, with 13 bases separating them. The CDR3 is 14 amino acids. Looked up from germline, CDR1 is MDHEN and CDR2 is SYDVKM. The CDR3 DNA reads TGTGCCAGCAGCCTTCGTCTGGGCAATTCACCCCTCCACTTT. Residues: CASSLRLGNSPLHF.